This TCR beta chain was captured in a study of T cell changes during pregnancy in multiple sclerosis. Data came from immunoSEQ multiplex PCR; TCRdb stores just in-frame clones and leaves some out. The table records 40,000 to 50,000 clones, about nine tenths of them present only once. This CDR3 contains 15 residues. Unmatched junction bases numbered 11, after V lost 4 bases and J lost 5 bases. CDR1 and CDR2 (germline): SGHRS, YFSETQ. This clone was counted a single time. The chain employs TRBV5-1 and TRBJ1-1, with TRBD1 matching over 7 bases. The TCR was taken from a female donor with multiple sclerosis, enrolled in a pregnancy study. This material consisted of CD4+ T cells from peripheral blood mononuclear cells, taken before pregnancy. CDR3 DNA sequence: TGCGCCAGCAGCGGAACAGGGGCGCCCGGGACTGAAGCTTTCTTT. Protein product: CASSGTGAPGTEAFF.